The 2 T cell receptor beta chains below all came from one sample that was sequenced in a study of graft-versus-host responses after intestinal transplantation (TCRdb year 2021). The method behind the library was the immunoSEQ multiplex PCR assay. TCRdb carries this immuneACCESS record with in-frame sequences only. Its versions omit some clonotypes, under half of them owing to an unresolved V gene in the studies checked, with the rest unexplained. For this sample there are just over 20,000 clones; 75% to 90% appear just once. The ten top clones hold approximately 4.9% of the sample. The input for sequencing was PBMCs, taken 65 to 70 days after intestinal transplantation. These receptors were collected from a human patient who received an intestinal transplant, so some T cells may come from the graft donor.

The CDR3 DNA reads as TGTGCCAGCAGCCCCGGGGGGCTGGAGACCCAGTACTTC. It specifies CASSPGGLETQYF. V usage is TRBV7-7 and J usage is TRBJ2-5; maybe TRBD2 (7 bases). Germline V CDR1 and CDR2: SSHAT, FNYEAQ (reference sequence). V lost 5 bases and J lost 5, with 12 bases in between. The CDR3 loop spans 13 amino acids.

V and J are TRBV10-2 and TRBJ2-1; 9 bases are a match to TRBD1. Unmatched junction bases numbered 8, after V lost 8 bases and J lost 0 bases. The CDR3 totals 16 residues. Germline lookup yields CDR1 WSHSY and CDR2 SAAADI. The CDR3 loop is CASFRTGDFSYNEQFF. The CDR3 nucleotides are TGCGCCAGCTTCCGGACAGGGGACTTCTCCTACAATGAGCAGTTCTTC.